The clone carrying this TCR beta chain came up a few times. The antigen remains unidentified. One end of the junction fails to match germline, which may point to a read error. Orbital computed tomography, together with clinical symptoms, serum thyroxine, TRAb and thyroid ultrasound, was used for diagnosis. This sample is part of a study of Graves' ophthalmopathy and Graves' hyperthyroidism. This CDR3 has 15 amino acids. Germline CDR1 reads MNHNS; CDR2 reads SASEGT. TCR beta CDR3 regions were amplified from RNA transcripts. After a first-round RT-PCR with HTBI primers, a second-round multiplex PCR was run. TCRdb re-derived calls from the multiplex PCR reads in MiXCR, one entry per CDR3 protein. The sample yields some 350,000 distinct CDR3 sequences, about a sixth seen once. Notes on the study in general: Most thyroid-expanded clonotypes exceeding 0.001 frequency were also found in blood.

This TCR came from an adult woman with stable Graves' hyperthyroidism. Sequenced input: peripheral blood. The rearrangement joins TRBV6-1 to TRBJ2-2; TRBD1 matches 7 bases. The CDR3 is CTSSEEGAETGELFF. CDR3 bases: TGTACCAGCAGTGAAGAGGGGGCTGAAACCGGGGAGCTGTTTTTT.